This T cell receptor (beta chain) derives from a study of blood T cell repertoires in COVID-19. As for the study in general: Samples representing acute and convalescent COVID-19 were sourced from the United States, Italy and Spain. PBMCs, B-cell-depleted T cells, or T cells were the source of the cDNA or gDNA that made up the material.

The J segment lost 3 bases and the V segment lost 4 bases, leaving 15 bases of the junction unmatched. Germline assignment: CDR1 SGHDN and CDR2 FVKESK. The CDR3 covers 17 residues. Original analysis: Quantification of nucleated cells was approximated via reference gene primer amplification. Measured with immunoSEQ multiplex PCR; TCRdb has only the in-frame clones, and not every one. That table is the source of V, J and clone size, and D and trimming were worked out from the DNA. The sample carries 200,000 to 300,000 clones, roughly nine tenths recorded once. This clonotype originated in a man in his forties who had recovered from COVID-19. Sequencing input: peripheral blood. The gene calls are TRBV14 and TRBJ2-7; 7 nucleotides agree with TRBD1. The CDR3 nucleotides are TGTGCCAGCAGCCCCTCCCTCGACAGGGCTAATTACTACGAGCAGTACTTC. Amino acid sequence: CASSPSLDRANYYEQYF. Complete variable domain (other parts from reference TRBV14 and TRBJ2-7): EAGVTQFPSHSVIEKGQTVTLRCDPISGHDNLYWYRRVMGKEIKFLLHFVKESKQDESGMPNNRFLAERTGGTYSTLKVQPAELEDSGVYFCASSPSLDRANYYEQYFGPGTRLTVT.